This is a list of T cell receptor beta chains from one sample in a study of blood T cell repertoires in COVID-19. Profiled with immunoSEQ multiplex PCR; TCRdb holds only in-frame clones, not every one. In the table there are over 400,000 clones, approximately 91% of which are singletons. Sequenced input: PBMCs or T cells enriched from blood (not recorded which). The receptor set was obtained from an older woman who had recovered from COVID-19. CDR3s include the opening cysteine and the closing phenylalanine or tryptophan. D genes are given only for firm matches. The size field is filled for only some rows; it gives once, few, many or a size class.

J | D | size | V | DNA | CDR3
TRBJ1-1 | TRBD1 | . | TRBV6-5 | TGTGCCAGCAGTTACTCCGGGACAGGGAACACTGAAGCTTTCTTT | CASSYSGTGNTEAFF
TRBJ2-7 | TRBD1 | . | TRBV19 | TGTGCCAGTAGTCCCACCCGAGGGACAGGGCGAGGCGAGCAGTACTTC | CASSPTRGTGRGEQYF
TRBJ1-2 | TRBD1 | . | TRBV29-1 | TGCAGCGTTGAAGTTGTGGGAATTGGGGGGACAGGATTTTCTAACTATGGCTACACCTTC | CSVEVVGIGGTGFSNYGYTF
TRBJ1-1 | . | . | TRBV2 | TGTGCCAGCAGGGACGACAGTTTGGGCATGGGTGAAGCTTTCTTT | CASRDDSLGMGEAFF
TRBJ1-2 | TRBD1 | . | TRBV6-5 | TGTGCCAGCAGTTTACAGGGGAAGGTGGGCTATGGCTACACCTTC | CASSLQGKVGYGYTF
TRBJ1-2 | . | . | TRBV5-1 | TGCGCCAGCAGGCCTGGGGGACTAAATGGCTACACCTTC | CASRPGGLNGYTF
TRBJ2-3 | TRBD1 | . | TRBV19 | TGTGCCAGTATTGGTGTCCCCTCAGGGGGCAGGGGAGGCACAGATACGCAGTATTTT | CASIGVPSGGRGGTDTQYF
TRBJ2-2 | . | . | TRBV5-4 | TGTGCCAGCAGCCTCTGGGGGGGGGCCACCGGGGAGCTGTTTTTT | CASSLWGGATGELFF
TRBJ2-3 | . | . | TRBV5-1 | TGCGCCTCTAGCTTTAGCACAGATACGCAGTATTTT | CASSFSTDTQYF
TRBJ2-3 | . | . | TRBV5-1 | TGCGCCAGCAGCTCACTTAGCCTCCGCACAGATACGCAGTATTTT | CASSSLSLRTDTQYF
TRBJ2-1 | . | . | TRBV5-1 | TGCGCCAGCACCTCCTTCTCCTACAATGAGCAGTTCTTC | CASTSFSYNEQFF
TRBJ2-1 | TRBD1 | . | TRBV24-1 | TGTGCCACCAGTGATGCCCGGACAGGGAGGAACAATGAGCAGTTCTTC | CATSDARTGRNNEQFF
TRBJ1-2 | TRBD1 | . | TRBV5-4 | TGTGCCAGCAGCTTGCCGACAGGGACAAACTATGGCTACACCTTC | CASSLPTGTNYGYTF
TRBJ2-3 | TRBD1 | once | TRBV6-5 | TGTGCCAGCAGTTACGGGCCGGGACAGGCCACAGATACGCAGTATTTT | CASSYGPGQATDTQYF
TRBJ1-4 | TRBD1 | . | TRBV27 | TGTGCCAGCAGTTTCGCAGGGGGTGGCGAAAAACTGTTTTTT | CASSFAGGGEKLFF
TRBJ1-2 | . | . | TRBV12-5 | TGTGCTAGTGGTTTGGTAGAACAGGGCCCCTATGGCTACACCTTC | CASGLVEQGPYGYTF
TRBJ2-1 | TRBD2 | few | TRBV6-1 | TGTGCCAGCAGTGTACCCCTGGGCGGGGGGAATAACAATGAGCAGTTCTTC | CASSVPLGGGNNNEQFF
TRBJ2-5 | . | . | TRBV5-5 | TGTGCCAGCAGCTTGATCAAAGAGACCCAGTACTTC | CASSLIKETQYF
TRBJ2-2 | TRBD2 | . | TRBV9 | TGTGCCAGCAGCGCCCGGACTAGCGGGGGGAACACCGGGGAGCTGTTTTTT | CASSARTSGGNTGELFF
TRBJ1-5 | . | . | TRBV14 | TGTGCCAGCAGCCAATCCTTCAATCAGCCCCAGCATTTT | CASSQSFNQPQHF
TRBJ2-1 | . | . | TRBV2 | TGTGCCAGCAGTCTAGTCAATGAGCAGTTCTTC | CASSLVNEQFF
TRBJ1-6 | TRBD1 | once | TRBV18 | TGTGCCAGCTCACCATTGTTGACAGGGCCAAATTCACCCCTCCACTTT | CASSPLLTGPNSPLHF
TRBJ1-6 | TRBD1 | . | TRBV19 | TGTGCCAGTAGTCCTACGGGACAGGGGGGGAATAATTCACCCCTCCACTTT | CASSPTGQGGNNSPLHF
TRBJ2-1 | . | . | TRBV12-5 | TGTGCTAGTGGTTTGGGCCCCTTGGAGGGGAATGAGCAGTTCTTC | CASGLGPLEGNEQFF
TRBJ1-2 | . | . | TRBV25-1 | TGTGCCAGCAGTGAATATGGGCAGGTAGATGGCTACACCTTC | CASSEYGQVDGYTF
TRBJ1-2 | TRBD1 | . | TRBV27 | TGTGCCAGCAGTCACGGACAGGGGGATGGCTACACCTTC | CASSHGQGDGYTF
TRBJ2-1 | . | . | TRBV24-1 | TGTGCCACCAGTGATTTGGCCCCAGGTGAGCAGTTCTTC | CATSDLAPGEQFF
TRBJ1-1 | . | . | TRBV12-3/TRBV12-4 | TGTGCCAGCAGTTTTTGGGGGGCTGAAGCTTTCTTT | CASSFWGAEAFF
TRBJ2-5 | TRBD1 | . | TRBV14 | TGTGCCAGCAGCCCACTTATCTTAAGACAGGGAGAGACCCAGTACTTC | CASSPLILRQGETQYF
TRBJ2-1 | TRBD2 | . | TRBV10-3 | TGTGCCATCAGTGATACTAGCGGGGGGGTGTATGAGCAGTTCTTC | CAISDTSGGVYEQFF
TRBJ1-3 | . | . | TRBV6-6 | TGTGCCAGCAGTTACTCGATATGGGGGCGAGGAAACACCATATATTTT | CASSYSIWGRGNTIYF
TRBJ2-3 | . | once | TRBV11-2 | TGTGCCAGCAGCGTCGGGGTACAGGATACGCAGTATTTT | CASSVGVQDTQYF
TRBJ2-2 | . | . | TRBV7-2 | TGTGCCACCTCGAACACCGGGGAGCTGTTTTTT | CATSNTGELFF
TRBJ1-4 | TRBD1 | . | TRBV5-1 | TGCGCCAGCAGCTTGCCGACAGGGCGGAATGAAAAACTGTTTTTT | CASSLPTGRNEKLFF
TRBJ2-4 | TRBD2 | . | TRBV7-2 | TGTGCCAGCAGCCGGACTAGCGGGGGGGGAAACATTCAGTACTTC | CASSRTSGGGNIQYF
TRBJ2-3 | TRBD1 | . | TRBV19 | TGTGCCAGTAGTATTGGACAGGGCACAGATACGCAGTATTTT | CASSIGQGTDTQYF
TRBJ1-2 | . | . | TRBV2 | TGTGCCAGCAGGAGCAGGGACTATGGCTACACCTTC | CASRSRDYGYTF
TRBJ1-3 | . | . | TRBV2 | TGTGCCAGCGTTCTGGGAGGATCTGGAAACACCATATATTTT | CASVLGGSGNTIYF
TRBJ1-4 | TRBD1 | . | TRBV5-1 | TGCGCCAGCAGCTCCTTAGGGGGCTGGACTGAAAAACTGTTTTTT | CASSSLGGWTEKLFF
TRBJ2-3 | . | . | TRBV3-1/TRBV3-2 | TGTGCCAGCAGCCAAGAAAGCGTTGGCACAGATACGCAGTATTTT | CASSQESVGTDTQYF
TRBJ2-2 | TRBD2 | . | TRBV5-1 | TGCGCCAGCAGCGTTAGCGGGGGCCCCATCTTTGGGGAGCTGTTTTTT | CASSVSGGPIFGELFF
TRBJ1-4 | . | . | TRBV5-8 | TGTGCCAGCAGTCCCAGGGGAAGAAATGAAAAACTGTTTTTT | CASSPRGRNEKLFF
TRBJ1-1 | TRBD1 | . | TRBV10-1 | TGCGCCAGCAGTGAGTCCCAACAGGGGCACGAAGCTTTCTTT | CASSESQQGHEAFF
TRBJ2-7 | TRBD2 | once | TRBV6-5 | TGTGCCAGCAGTTACCTAGCGGGTTCCTACGAGCAGTACTTC | CASSYLAGSYEQYF
TRBJ2-7 | . | . | TRBV11-2 | TGTGCCAGCAGCTTTGGCCCCCCCTACGAGCAGTACTTC | CASSFGPPYEQYF
TRBJ1-4 | . | . | TRBV11-2 | TGTGCCAGTAGGCTGGGGGGGGACGCGGTTTTT | CASRLGGDAVF
TRBJ1-1 | . | . | TRBV27 | TGTGCCAGCAGACAGGCCCTGAACACTGAAGCTTTCTTT | CASRQALNTEAFF
TRBJ2-1 | TRBD2 | . | TRBV5-4 | TGTGCCAGCAGCCGGGGACTAGCGGGGGAAGGTGGGCCCTACAATGAGCAGTTCTTC | CASSRGLAGEGGPYNEQFF
TRBJ1-4 | . | . | TRBV11-2 | TGTGCCAGCAGCCGCACTCTGCGGGGGGAAAAACTGTTTTTT | CASSRTLRGEKLFF
TRBJ1-6 | . | . | TRBV6-5 | TGTGCCAGCAGTTACCTGTGGGACCGGGAGGTCGAACCCCTCCACTTT | CASSYLWDREVEPLHF